These T cell receptor beta chains were read from a single sample in a study of blood T cell repertoires in COVID-19. TCRdb's copy holds only in-frame clones and misses some; the assay was immunoSEQ multiplex PCR. The table has roughly 110,000 clones, roughly 82% seen once. The source material was peripheral blood. Receptor source: a woman aged 40-49 years with acute or convalescent COVID-19. CDR3s include the opening cysteine and the closing phenylalanine or tryptophan. D genes are given only for firm matches. Clone sizes are given selectively: once, few, many, or a class where the clone is expanded.

clone_size: -
v_call: TRBV27
cdr3_length: 18
j_call: TRBJ2-6
d_call: -
cdr3_aa: CASRPLRDSTSGANVLTF
cdr3_nt: TGTGCCAGCAGACCCCTCCGGGACTCCACCTCTGGGGCCAACGTCCTGACTTTC

clone_size: -
v_call: TRBV6-2/TRBV6-3
cdr3_length: 15
j_call: TRBJ1-5
d_call: -
cdr3_aa: CASSRAWISNQPQHF
cdr3_nt: TGTGCCAGCAGCCGGGCCTGGATAAGCAATCAGCCCCAGCATTTT

clone_size: few
v_call: TRBV10-1
cdr3_length: 13
j_call: TRBJ2-7
d_call: TRBD1
cdr3_aa: CASSEQGTYEQYF
cdr3_nt: TGCGCCAGCAGTGAACAGGGGACGTACGAGCAGTACTTC

clone_size: -
v_call: TRBV9
cdr3_length: 15
j_call: TRBJ2-1
d_call: TRBD1
cdr3_aa: CASSVAGQGRNEQFF
cdr3_nt: TGTGCCAGCAGCGTCGCGGGACAGGGACGGAATGAGCAGTTCTTC

clone_size: -
v_call: TRBV19
cdr3_length: 15
j_call: TRBJ1-2
d_call: -
cdr3_aa: CASGSGTTGNYGYTF
cdr3_nt: TGTGCCAGTGGCTCCGGGACTACCGGTAACTATGGCTACACCTTC

clone_size: -
v_call: TRBV19
cdr3_length: 12
j_call: TRBJ1-5
d_call: -
cdr3_aa: CASRLNGQSQHF
cdr3_nt: TGTGCCAGTAGATTAAATGGACAGTCCCAGCATTTT

clone_size: -
v_call: TRBV5-4
cdr3_length: 15
j_call: TRBJ1-2
d_call: TRBD1
cdr3_aa: CASRPQGIANYGYTF
cdr3_nt: TGTGCCAGCAGACCACAGGGGATCGCTAACTATGGCTACACCTTC

clone_size: -
v_call: TRBV9
cdr3_length: 15
j_call: TRBJ1-3
d_call: -
cdr3_aa: CASSLQGSSGNTIYF
cdr3_nt: TGTGCCAGCAGTTTACAGGGAAGCTCTGGAAACACCATATATTTT

clone_size: -
v_call: TRBV9
cdr3_length: 16
j_call: TRBJ2-1
d_call: TRBD2
cdr3_aa: CASSVVPGGTYNEQFF
cdr3_nt: TGTGCCAGCAGCGTAGTGCCGGGGGGGACATACAATGAGCAGTTCTTC

clone_size: few
v_call: TRBV6-5
cdr3_length: 13
j_call: TRBJ1-1
d_call: -
cdr3_aa: CASSYSFGTEAFF
cdr3_nt: TGTGCCAGCAGTTACTCGTTCGGGACTGAAGCTTTCTTT

clone_size: -
v_call: TRBV27
cdr3_length: 13
j_call: TRBJ2-7
d_call: -
cdr3_aa: CASSLKDSYEQYF
cdr3_nt: TGTGCCAGCAGTTTGAAGGACAGCTACGAGCAGTACTTC

clone_size: few
v_call: TRBV12-3/TRBV12-4
cdr3_length: 13
j_call: TRBJ1-1
d_call: -
cdr3_aa: CASSWRSLFEAFF
cdr3_nt: TGTGCCAGCAGTTGGCGGAGCCTATTTGAAGCTTTCTTT

clone_size: -
v_call: TRBV4-1
cdr3_length: 16
j_call: TRBJ1-1
d_call: -
cdr3_aa: CASSQAPGERNTEAFF
cdr3_nt: TGCGCCAGCAGCCAAGCTCCGGGAGAGAGGAACACTGAAGCTTTCTTT

clone_size: -
v_call: TRBV3-1/TRBV3-2
cdr3_length: 11
j_call: TRBJ2-7
d_call: -
cdr3_aa: CASSQGAEQYF
cdr3_nt: TGTGCCAGCAGCCAAGGGGCCGAGCAGTACTTC

clone_size: -
v_call: TRBV11-2
cdr3_length: 16
j_call: TRBJ2-2
d_call: TRBD1
cdr3_aa: CASSLSGGPNTGELFF
cdr3_nt: TGTGCCAGCAGCTTATCAGGGGGTCCGAACACCGGGGAGCTGTTTTTT

clone_size: -
v_call: TRBV6-2/TRBV6-3
cdr3_length: 15
j_call: TRBJ2-7
d_call: -
cdr3_aa: CASSRLKISSYEQYF
cdr3_nt: TGTGCCAGCAGTCGACTCAAGATAAGCTCCTACGAGCAGTACTTC

clone_size: -
v_call: TRBV2
cdr3_length: 13
j_call: TRBJ1-1
d_call: TRBD1
cdr3_aa: CASSKDRASEAFF
cdr3_nt: TGTGCCAGCAGTAAGGACAGGGCTTCTGAAGCTTTCTTT

clone_size: -
v_call: TRBV10-2
cdr3_length: 14
j_call: TRBJ1-2
d_call: -
cdr3_aa: CASSETGTSEGYTF
cdr3_nt: TGCGCCAGCAGTGAAACCGGGACATCGGAGGGCTACACCTTC

clone_size: -
v_call: TRBV6-5
cdr3_length: 13
j_call: TRBJ1-2
d_call: TRBD1
cdr3_aa: CASIRQGRYGYTF
cdr3_nt: TGTGCCAGCATTAGACAGGGGCGCTATGGCTACACCTTC

clone_size: -
v_call: TRBV5-1
cdr3_length: 16
j_call: TRBJ1-1
d_call: -
cdr3_aa: CASSLRGSRMNTEAFF
cdr3_nt: TGCGCCAGCAGCTTAAGAGGGAGCAGGATGAACACTGAAGCTTTCTTT

clone_size: -
v_call: TRBV30
cdr3_length: 13
j_call: TRBJ1-5
d_call: -
cdr3_aa: CAWTPSAAQPQHF
cdr3_nt: TGTGCCTGGACCCCTTCAGCGGCTCAGCCCCAGCATTTT

clone_size: -
v_call: TRBV12-3/TRBV12-4
cdr3_length: 13
j_call: TRBJ1-5
d_call: TRBD1
cdr3_aa: CASQQGAGQPQHF
cdr3_nt: TGTGCCAGCCAACAGGGGGCAGGTCAGCCCCAGCATTTT

clone_size: -
v_call: TRBV7-2
cdr3_length: 15
j_call: TRBJ2-1
d_call: TRBD2
cdr3_aa: CASSSSGGDYNEQFF
cdr3_nt: TGTGCCAGCAGTTCTAGCGGGGGGGACTACAATGAGCAGTTCTTC

clone_size: -
v_call: TRBV19
cdr3_length: 16
j_call: TRBJ1-1
d_call: TRBD1
cdr3_aa: CASSIRTGGGVTEAFF
cdr3_nt: TGTGCCAGTAGTATTCGGACAGGGGGAGGTGTCACTGAAGCTTTCTTT

clone_size: -
v_call: TRBV6-5
cdr3_length: 12
j_call: TRBJ2-7
d_call: -
cdr3_aa: CASRSGTYEQYF
cdr3_nt: TGTGCCAGCAGATCAGGTACCTACGAGCAGTACTTC

clone_size: -
v_call: TRBV6-5
cdr3_length: 15
j_call: TRBJ2-7
d_call: -
cdr3_aa: CASSYSPGASYEQYF
cdr3_nt: TGTGCCAGCAGTTACTCACCAGGGGCCTCCTACGAGCAGTACTTC

clone_size: -
v_call: TRBV5-8
cdr3_length: 17
j_call: TRBJ2-1
d_call: -
cdr3_aa: CASSATYGGGGDNEQFF
cdr3_nt: TGTGCCAGCAGCGCAACGTATGGGGGAGGAGGGGACAATGAGCAGTTCTTC

clone_size: -
v_call: TRBV6-6
cdr3_length: 13
j_call: TRBJ2-7
d_call: -
cdr3_aa: CASSYSRGYEQYF
cdr3_nt: TGTGCCAGCAGTTACAGCCGGGGCTACGAGCAGTACTTC

clone_size: once
v_call: TRBV4-3
cdr3_length: 17
j_call: TRBJ1-1
d_call: TRBD1
cdr3_aa: CASSQNWKYRGNTEAFF
cdr3_nt: TGCGCCAGCAGCCAAAACTGGAAGTACAGGGGGAACACTGAAGCTTTCTTT

clone_size: -
v_call: TRBV4-3
cdr3_length: 15
j_call: TRBJ1-1
d_call: -
cdr3_aa: CASSPKIQVNTEAFF
cdr3_nt: TGCGCCAGCAGCCCAAAAATACAGGTTAACACTGAAGCTTTCTTT

clone_size: -
v_call: TRBV19
cdr3_length: 14
j_call: TRBJ1-5
d_call: -
cdr3_aa: CASSIEARYQPQHF
cdr3_nt: TGTGCCAGTAGTATAGAAGCACGGTATCAGCCCCAGCATTTT

clone_size: few
v_call: TRBV7-9
cdr3_length: 13
j_call: TRBJ2-2
d_call: -
cdr3_aa: CASGTRDSGELFF
cdr3_nt: TGTGCCAGCGGCACCAGGGATTCCGGGGAGCTGTTTTTT

clone_size: -
v_call: TRBV5-8
cdr3_length: 12
j_call: TRBJ1-2
d_call: -
cdr3_aa: CASSLPVYGYTF
cdr3_nt: TGTGCCAGCAGCTTGCCGGTTTATGGCTACACCTTC

clone_size: -
v_call: TRBV30
cdr3_length: 14
j_call: TRBJ1-1
d_call: -
cdr3_aa: CAWSAKSPGTEAFF
cdr3_nt: TGTGCCTGGAGTGCAAAGTCTCCGGGCACTGAAGCTTTCTTT

clone_size: -
v_call: TRBV5-1
cdr3_length: 16
j_call: TRBJ2-3
d_call: TRBD2
cdr3_aa: CASSSGAGQWTDTQYF
cdr3_nt: TGCGCCAGCAGCTCGGGAGCGGGGCAGTGGACAGATACGCAGTATTTT

clone_size: -
v_call: TRBV18
cdr3_length: 13
j_call: TRBJ2-4
d_call: -
cdr3_aa: CASSLSAKNIQYF
cdr3_nt: TGTGCCAGCTCACTCAGTGCCAAAAACATTCAGTACTTC

clone_size: -
v_call: TRBV6-6
cdr3_length: 16
j_call: TRBJ2-3
d_call: TRBD1
cdr3_aa: CASSYPKGQGPDTQYF
cdr3_nt: TGTGCCAGCAGTTACCCGAAAGGACAGGGACCAGATACGCAGTATTTT

clone_size: -
v_call: TRBV18
cdr3_length: 14
j_call: TRBJ1-5
d_call: -
cdr3_aa: CASSPGQYNQPQHF
cdr3_nt: TGTGCCAGCTCACCAGGGCAGTACAATCAGCCCCAGCATTTT

clone_size: -
v_call: TRBV28
cdr3_length: 15
j_call: TRBJ1-5
d_call: -
cdr3_aa: CASSFTVPTNQPQHF
cdr3_nt: TGTGCCAGCAGTTTCACGGTTCCTACTAATCAGCCCCAGCATTTT

clone_size: -
v_call: TRBV19
cdr3_length: 15
j_call: TRBJ2-3
d_call: -
cdr3_aa: CASSSRGGNTDTQYF
cdr3_nt: TGTGCCAGTAGTTCGCGGGGTGGAAATACAGATACGCAGTATTTT

clone_size: -
v_call: TRBV5-1
cdr3_length: 13
j_call: TRBJ2-7
d_call: -
cdr3_aa: CASSLDWGREQYF
cdr3_nt: TGCGCCAGCAGCTTGGATTGGGGGCGCGAGCAGTACTTC

clone_size: -
v_call: TRBV5-1
cdr3_length: 16
j_call: TRBJ1-3
d_call: -
cdr3_aa: CASSYAGLGSGNTIYF
cdr3_nt: TGCGCCAGCAGCTACGCAGGGCTGGGCTCTGGAAACACCATATATTTT

clone_size: -
v_call: TRBV18
cdr3_length: 19
j_call: TRBJ2-2
d_call: TRBD1
cdr3_aa: CASSLIAATGTVNTGELFF
cdr3_nt: TGTGCCAGCTCTCTCATCGCCGCCACCGGGACAGTAAACACCGGGGAGCTGTTTTTT

clone_size: -
v_call: TRBV18
cdr3_length: 16
j_call: TRBJ2-5
d_call: TRBD2
cdr3_aa: CASSTGLAGPSETQYF
cdr3_nt: TGTGCCAGCTCAACGGGACTAGCGGGCCCCTCGGAGACCCAGTACTTC

clone_size: -
v_call: TRBV3-1/TRBV3-2
cdr3_length: 16
j_call: TRBJ1-5
d_call: TRBD1
cdr3_aa: CASSRGTGARDQPQHF
cdr3_nt: TGTGCCAGCAGCCGAGGAACAGGGGCGCGAGATCAGCCCCAGCATTTT